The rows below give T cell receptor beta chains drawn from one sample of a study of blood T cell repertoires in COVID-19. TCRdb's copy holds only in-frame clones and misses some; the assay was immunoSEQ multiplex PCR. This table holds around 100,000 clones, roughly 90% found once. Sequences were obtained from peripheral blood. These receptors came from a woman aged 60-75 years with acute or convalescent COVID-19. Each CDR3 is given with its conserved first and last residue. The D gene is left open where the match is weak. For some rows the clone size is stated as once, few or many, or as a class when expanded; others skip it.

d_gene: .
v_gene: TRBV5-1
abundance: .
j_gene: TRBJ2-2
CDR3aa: CASSLTALVNTGELFF
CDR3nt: TGCGCCAGCAGCTTAACAGCCCTGGTCAACACCGGGGAGCTGTTTTTT

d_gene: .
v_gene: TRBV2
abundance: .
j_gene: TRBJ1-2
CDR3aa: CASRGGLPPYGYTF
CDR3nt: TGTGCCAGCAGGGGAGGTCTGCCCCCTTATGGCTACACCTTC

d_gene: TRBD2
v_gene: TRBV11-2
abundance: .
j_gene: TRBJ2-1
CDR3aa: CASRRLAGGPYNEQFF
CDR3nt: TGTGCCAGCAGAAGACTAGCGGGAGGGCCCTACAATGAGCAGTTCTTC

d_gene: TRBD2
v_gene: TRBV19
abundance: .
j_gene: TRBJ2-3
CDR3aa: CASNPTSGSYTDTQYF
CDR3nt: TGTGCCAGTAACCCAACTAGCGGGAGTTACACAGATACGCAGTATTTT

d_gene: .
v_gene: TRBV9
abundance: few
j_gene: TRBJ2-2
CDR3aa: CASSVEGASGELFF
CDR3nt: TGTGCCAGCAGCGTCGAAGGGGCCAGCGGGGAGCTGTTTTTT

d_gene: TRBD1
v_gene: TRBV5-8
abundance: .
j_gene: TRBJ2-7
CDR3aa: CASSLRDRVFGAYF
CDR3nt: TGTGCCAGCAGCCTCCGGGACAGGGTTTTTGGTGCATACTTC

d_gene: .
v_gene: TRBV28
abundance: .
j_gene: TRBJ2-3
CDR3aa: CASSIINGTDTQYF
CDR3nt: TGTGCCAGCAGTATTATTAATGGCACAGATACGCAGTATTTT

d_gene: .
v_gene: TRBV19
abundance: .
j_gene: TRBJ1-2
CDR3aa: CASSITGLGGYTF
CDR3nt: TGTGCCAGTAGTATTACAGGGCTTGGCGGCTACACCTTC

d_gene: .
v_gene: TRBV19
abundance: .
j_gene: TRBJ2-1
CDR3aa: CASSIVGPRGSEQFF
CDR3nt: TGTGCCAGTAGTATAGTTGGCCCCCGTGGGAGTGAGCAGTTCTTC

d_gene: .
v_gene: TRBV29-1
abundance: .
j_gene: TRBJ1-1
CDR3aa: CSVDPGDTEAFF
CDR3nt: TGCAGCGTTGATCCAGGGGACACTGAAGCTTTCTTT

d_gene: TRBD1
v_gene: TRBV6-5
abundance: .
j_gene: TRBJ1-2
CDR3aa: CATQSGQHYGYTF
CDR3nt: TGTGCCACACAATCGGGACAGCACTATGGCTACACCTTC

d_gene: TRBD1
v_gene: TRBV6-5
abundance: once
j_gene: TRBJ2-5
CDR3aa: CATRTGHETQYF
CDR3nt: TGTGCCACCCGGACAGGGCACGAGACCCAGTACTTC